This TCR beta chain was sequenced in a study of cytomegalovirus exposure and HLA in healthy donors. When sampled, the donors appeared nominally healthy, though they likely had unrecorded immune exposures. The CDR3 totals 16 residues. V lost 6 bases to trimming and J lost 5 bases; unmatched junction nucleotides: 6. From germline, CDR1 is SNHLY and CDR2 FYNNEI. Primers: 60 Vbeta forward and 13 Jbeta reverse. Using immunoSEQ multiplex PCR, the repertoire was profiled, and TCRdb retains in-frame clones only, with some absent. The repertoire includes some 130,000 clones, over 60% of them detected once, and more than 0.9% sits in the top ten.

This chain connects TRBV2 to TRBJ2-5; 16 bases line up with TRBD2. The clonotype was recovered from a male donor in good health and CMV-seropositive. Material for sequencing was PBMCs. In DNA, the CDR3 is TGTGCCAGCAGCCCGGGACTAGCGGGGGGGCGGGAGACCCAGTACTTC. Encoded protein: CASSPGLAGGRETQYF.